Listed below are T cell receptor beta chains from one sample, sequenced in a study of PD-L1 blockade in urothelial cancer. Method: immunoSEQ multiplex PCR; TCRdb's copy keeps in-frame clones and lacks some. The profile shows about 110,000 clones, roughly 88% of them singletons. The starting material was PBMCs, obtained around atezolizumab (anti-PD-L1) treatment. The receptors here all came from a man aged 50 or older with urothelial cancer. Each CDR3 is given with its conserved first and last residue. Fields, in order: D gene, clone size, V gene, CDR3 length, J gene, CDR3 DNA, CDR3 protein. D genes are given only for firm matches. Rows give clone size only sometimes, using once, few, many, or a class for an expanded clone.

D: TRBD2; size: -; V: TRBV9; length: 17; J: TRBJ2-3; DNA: TGTGCCAGCAGCGTAGGGACTAGCGGGGTCAGCACAGATACGCAGTATTTT; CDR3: CASSVGTSGVSTDTQYF
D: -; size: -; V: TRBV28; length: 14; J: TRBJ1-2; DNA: TGTGCCAGCAGTAAACTAGACTTCAATATGATGGACACCTTC; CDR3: CASSKLDFNMMDTF
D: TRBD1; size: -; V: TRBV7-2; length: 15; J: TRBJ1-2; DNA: TGTGCCAGCAGCCAAGCTAAGGAGGGGGCAGGTGGCTACACCTTC; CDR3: CASSQAKEGAGGYTF
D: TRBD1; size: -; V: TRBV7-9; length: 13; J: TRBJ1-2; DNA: TGTGCCAGCAGCTGGACAGGGGGGGATGGCTACACCTTC; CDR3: CASSWTGGDGYTF
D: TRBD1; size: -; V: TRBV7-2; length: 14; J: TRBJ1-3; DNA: TGTGCCAGCAGCTTAGGGGACAGTAGAAACACCATATATTTT; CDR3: CASSLGDSRNTIYF
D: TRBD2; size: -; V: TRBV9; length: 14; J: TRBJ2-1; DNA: TGTGCCAGCAGCGTTCTAGCGGGTTACAATGAGCAGTTCTTC; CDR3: CASSVLAGYNEQFF
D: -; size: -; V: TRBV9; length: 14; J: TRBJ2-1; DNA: TGTGCCAGCAGCGTACTACCCGGTCGGGATGAGCAGTTCTTC; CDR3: CASSVLPGRDEQFF
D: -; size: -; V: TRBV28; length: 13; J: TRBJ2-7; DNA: TGTGCCAGCAGACGAACCAGGGGTTACGAGCAGTACTTC; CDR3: CASRRTRGYEQYF
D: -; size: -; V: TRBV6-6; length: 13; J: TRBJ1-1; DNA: TGTGCCAGCAGGTCAGGGTCTAGCACTGAAGCTTTCTTT; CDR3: CASRSGSSTEAFF
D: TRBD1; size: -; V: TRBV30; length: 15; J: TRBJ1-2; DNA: TGTGCCTGGAGTGCCGGGACAGAAGCTAACTATGGCTACACCTTC; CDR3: CAWSAGTEANYGYTF
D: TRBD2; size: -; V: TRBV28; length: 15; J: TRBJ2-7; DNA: TGTGCCAGCACCACGACAGCGGGAGAGAGGTACGAGCAGTACTTC; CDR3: CASTTTAGERYEQYF
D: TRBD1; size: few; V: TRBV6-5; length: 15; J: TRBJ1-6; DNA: TGTGCCAGCGCGGGAAGACAGGGAAAGAATTCACCCCTCCACTTT; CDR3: CASAGRQGKNSPLHF
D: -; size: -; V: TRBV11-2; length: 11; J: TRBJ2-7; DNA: TGTGCCAGCAGCTTAACCTACGAGCAGTACTTC; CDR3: CASSLTYEQYF
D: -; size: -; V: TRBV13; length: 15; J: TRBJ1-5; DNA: TGTGCCAGCAGCTTACGTCAGGGCTACAATCAGCCCCAGCATTTT; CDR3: CASSLRQGYNQPQHF
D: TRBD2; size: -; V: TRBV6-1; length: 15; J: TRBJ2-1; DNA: TGTGCCAGCAGTCCAGGGCGGAGCGGGGTTGGTGAGCAGTTCTTC; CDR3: CASSPGRSGVGEQFF
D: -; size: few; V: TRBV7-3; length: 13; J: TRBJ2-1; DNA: TGTGCCAGTCGAGGTGCGGAATCCAATGAGCAGTTCTTC; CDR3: CASRGAESNEQFF
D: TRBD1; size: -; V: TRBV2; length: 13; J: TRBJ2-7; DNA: TGTGCCAGCGCCCGGGACAGCGACTACGAGCAGTACTTC; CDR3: CASARDSDYEQYF
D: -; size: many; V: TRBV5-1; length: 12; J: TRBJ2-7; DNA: TGCGCCAGCAGCTTGGAGGGGAACGAGCAGTACTTC; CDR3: CASSLEGNEQYF
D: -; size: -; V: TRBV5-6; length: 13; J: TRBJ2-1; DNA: TGTGCCAGCAGCGCGCGGGGTCTTCGTGAGCAGTTCTTC; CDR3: CASSARGLREQFF
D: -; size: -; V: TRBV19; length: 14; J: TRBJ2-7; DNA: TGTGCCAGTAGTTTAGGGTTCAGTCTCTACGAGCAGTACTTC; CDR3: CASSLGFSLYEQYF
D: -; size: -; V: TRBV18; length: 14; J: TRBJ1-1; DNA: TGTGCCAGCTCATCCGACGGGAAGAACACTGAAGCTTTCTTT; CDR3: CASSSDGKNTEAFF
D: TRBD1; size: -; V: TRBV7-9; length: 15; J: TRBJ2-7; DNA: TGTGCCAGCAGCCCGGGACAGGGGTCCGCCTACGAGCAGTACTTC; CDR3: CASSPGQGSAYEQYF
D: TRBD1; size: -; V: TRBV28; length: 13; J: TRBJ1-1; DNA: TGTGCCAGCAGGCTCACAGGGGGCACTGAAGCTTTCTTT; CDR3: CASRLTGGTEAFF
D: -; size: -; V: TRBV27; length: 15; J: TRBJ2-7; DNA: TGTGCCAGCAGTAAACCGGGGTTTGGGTCGGACGAGCAGTACTTC; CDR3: CASSKPGFGSDEQYF
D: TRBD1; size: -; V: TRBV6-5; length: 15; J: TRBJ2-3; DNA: TGTGCCAGCAGTGTACAGGGGGCTGGAACAGATACGCAGTATTTT; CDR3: CASSVQGAGTDTQYF
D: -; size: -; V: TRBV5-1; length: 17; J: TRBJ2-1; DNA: TGCGCCAGCAGCCCGCGCGGGGCGGGGAGAACCTACAATGAGCAGTTCTTC; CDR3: CASSPRGAGRTYNEQFF
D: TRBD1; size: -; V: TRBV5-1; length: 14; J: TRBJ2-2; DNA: TGCGCCAGCAGCTCGGGACAGAATACCGGGGAGCTGTTTTTT; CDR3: CASSSGQNTGELFF
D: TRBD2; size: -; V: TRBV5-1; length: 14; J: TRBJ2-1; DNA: TGCGCCAGCAGCTTGCTTAGCGGGAGTTATGAGCAGTTCTTC; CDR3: CASSLLSGSYEQFF
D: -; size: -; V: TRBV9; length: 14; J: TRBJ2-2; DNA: TGTGCCAGCTCTGAACAGGGTCACACCGGGGAGCTGTTTTTT; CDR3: CASSEQGHTGELFF
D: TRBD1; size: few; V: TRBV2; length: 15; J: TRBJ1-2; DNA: TGTGCCAGCAGTGAATCCAGGGGGCGTCTTCGGGGCTACACCTTC; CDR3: CASSESRGRLRGYTF
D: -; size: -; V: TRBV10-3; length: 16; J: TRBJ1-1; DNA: TGTGCCATCAGTGAAGGCCTCGGGGTGGGGAACACTGAAGCTTTCTTT; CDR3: CAISEGLGVGNTEAFF
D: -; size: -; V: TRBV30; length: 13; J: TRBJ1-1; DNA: TGTGCCTGGGGGGAGGCGGGGTGGAGTGAAGCTTTCTTT; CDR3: CAWGEAGWSEAFF
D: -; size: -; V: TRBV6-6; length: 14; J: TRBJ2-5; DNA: TGTGCCACCAAACTCCCGGAACCGGAGAGGACCCAGTACTTC; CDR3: CATKLPEPERTQYF
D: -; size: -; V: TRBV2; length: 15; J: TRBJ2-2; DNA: TGTGCCAGCAGTGATGGGGGGTTAACCACCGGGGAGCTGTTTTTT; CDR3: CASSDGGLTTGELFF
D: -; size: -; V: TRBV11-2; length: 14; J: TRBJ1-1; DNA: TGTGCCAGCAGCTTAGAGGGCGGGATTGCTGAAGCTTTCTTT; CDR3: CASSLEGGIAEAFF
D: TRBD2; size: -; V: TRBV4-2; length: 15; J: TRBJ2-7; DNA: TGTGCCAGCAGCCAAGTGACTAGCGGGAGCAACGAGCAGTACTTC; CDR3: CASSQVTSGSNEQYF
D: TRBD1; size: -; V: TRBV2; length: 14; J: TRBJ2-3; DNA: TGTGCCAGCAGGAGGACAGGGGGCACAGATACGCAGTATTTT; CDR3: CASRRTGGTDTQYF
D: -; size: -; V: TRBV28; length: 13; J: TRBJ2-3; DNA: TGTGCCAGCATGGGGCAGCCCACAGATACGCAGTATTTT; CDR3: CASMGQPTDTQYF
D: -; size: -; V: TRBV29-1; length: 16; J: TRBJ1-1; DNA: TGCAGCGCCCAAACCCCTATAGGGCAGGGAGGAACTGAAGCTTTCTTT; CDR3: CSAQTPIGQGGTEAFF
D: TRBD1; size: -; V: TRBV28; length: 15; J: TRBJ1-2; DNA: TGTGCCAGCAGTTTACCTTGGGGACAGGGTTATGGCTACACCTTC; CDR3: CASSLPWGQGYGYTF
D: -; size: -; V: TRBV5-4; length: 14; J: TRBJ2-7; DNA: TGTGCCAGCAGCTTGTCACAGGGATTCTACGAGCAGTACTTC; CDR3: CASSLSQGFYEQYF
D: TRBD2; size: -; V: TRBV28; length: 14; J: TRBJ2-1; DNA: TGTGCCAGCACGAGCGGGAGTGTCAACAATGAGCAGTTCTTC; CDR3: CASTSGSVNNEQFF
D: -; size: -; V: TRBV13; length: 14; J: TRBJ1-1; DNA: TGTGCCAGCAGCCGAAACGCGGGGGGCACTGAAGCTTTCTTT; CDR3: CASSRNAGGTEAFF
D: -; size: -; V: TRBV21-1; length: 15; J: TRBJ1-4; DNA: TGTGCCAGCAGCAAAGTCCGGGATACTAATGAAAAACTGTTTTTT; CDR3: CASSKVRDTNEKLFF
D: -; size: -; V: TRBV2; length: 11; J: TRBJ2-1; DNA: TGTGCCAGTACTAGGACGAATGAGCAGTTCTTC; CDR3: CASTRTNEQFF
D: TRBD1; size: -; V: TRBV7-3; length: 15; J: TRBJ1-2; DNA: TGTGCCAGCAGCTCCATATCGGGACAGAACTATGGCTACACCTTC; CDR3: CASSSISGQNYGYTF
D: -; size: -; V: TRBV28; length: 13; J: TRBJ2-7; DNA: TGTGCCAGCAGGTCACCGGTTGACTACGAGCAGTACTTC; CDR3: CASRSPVDYEQYF
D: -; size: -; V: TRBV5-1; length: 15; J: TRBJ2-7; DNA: TGCGCCAGCAGCTTGGCTTCAACTGTATCCTACGAGCAGTACTTC; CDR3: CASSLASTVSYEQYF
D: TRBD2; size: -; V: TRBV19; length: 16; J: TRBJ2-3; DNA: TGTGCCAGTAGGCTCAAAGCGGGAGGGCCCACAGATACGCAGTATTTT; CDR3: CASRLKAGGPTDTQYF
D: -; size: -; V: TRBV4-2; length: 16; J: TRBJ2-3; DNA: TGTGCCAGCAGCCAAGATAATCAGCGGGCGGCAGATACGCAGTATTTT; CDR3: CASSQDNQRAADTQYF
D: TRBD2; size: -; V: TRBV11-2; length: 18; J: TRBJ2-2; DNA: TGTGCCAGCAGCTTAGTCGGAGCGGGAGGTGCGAACACCGGGGAGCTGTTTTTT; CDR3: CASSLVGAGGANTGELFF